The sequence of this T cell receptor beta chain was determined in a study of CD8+ T cells in alopecia areata. It was cDNA, reverse transcribed from extracted RNA, that served as the sequencing template. TCRdb keeps only in-frame clones here, not all; method: immunoSEQ multiplex PCR. The data hold 170,000 or so clones, with 50% to 60% observed a single time. Researchers gathered lesional scalp punch biopsies and peripheral blood from patients with alopecia areata. This CDR3 has 13 amino acids. V was clipped by 6 bases and J by 2 bases, with 10 bases between them. Germline values: CDR1 MNHEY, CDR2 SVGAGI.

This clonotype was obtained from a human donor with alopecia areata. The sequenced sample was CD4+ T cells sorted from blood, obtained at week 0. The V gene is TRBV6-5, the J gene TRBJ1-2, with D unresolved. Here the CDR3 DNA reads TGTGCCAGCAGAGTGGGAGGGAACTATGGCTACACCTTC. This sequence encodes CASRVGGNYGYTF.